The next 5 T cell receptor beta chains were all read from a single sample in a study of CD8 T cells in Susac syndrome. An amount of RNA that ranged from roughly 0.5 to 1 ug was reverse transcribed with random hexamers. MiXCR was run by TCRdb on the immunoSEQ multiplex PCR reads, yielding one entry per CDR3 protein. The data contain under 250,000 distinct CDR3 sequences, around 93% of them singletons. The specimen sequenced was CD4+ T cells from PBMCs. All receptors derive from a human donor with multiple sclerosis.

The V call is TRBV5-6, the J call TRBJ1-5; D gene unclear. Trimming stripped 1 base from V and 7 bases from J, with 12 bases between. Germline V gene sequence: CDR1 SGHDT, CDR2 YYEEEE. The CDR3 is 14 amino acids. In DNA form, the CDR3 reads TGTGCCAGCAGCTTGAGATCCAGCCACCAGCCCCAGCATTTT. The encoded protein is CASSLRSSHQPQHF.

The chain joins TRBV29-1 to TRBJ1-1, with D possibly matching TRBD1 (6 bases). The length of the CDR3 is 17 residues. V lost 0 bases, J lost 0 bases, and 17 bases lay in between. The germline gives CDR1 SQVTM, CDR2 ANQGSEA. CDR3 protein: CSVEDGGAGALNTEAFF. The CDR3 coding sequence is TGCAGCGTTGAAGACGGGGGGGCAGGGGCCTTGAACACTGAAGCTTTCTTT.

This clonotype was seen just once. This rearrangement joins TRBV7-6 to TRBJ2-7, with a tentative D call TRBD2 (5 bases). CDR3 size: 11 residues. CDR1 is SGHVS, CDR2 FNYEAQ, per germline. V dropped 6 bases and J dropped 5 bases, with 8 bases sitting between them. The CDR3, as DNA: TGTGCCAGCAGGGACGGGGACGAGCAGTACTTC. The encoded protein is CASRDGDEQYF.

This chain uses TRBV3-1 with TRBJ1-5, with unresolved D. The CDR3 length is 15 residues. The germline V gene has CDR1 LGHDT and CDR2 YNNKEL (reference sequence). The V and J ends lost 1 base and 4 bases respectively, with 11 bases between them. The CDR3 DNA sequence: TGTGCCAGCAGCCAAGGACACTCAACGAATCAGCCCCAGCATTTT. Translating gives CASSQGHSTNQPQHF.

This clonotype was recorded only once. In DNA, the CDR3 is TGTGCCAGCAGTGACCCACCGACAAAGGGAGGCTATGGCTACACCTTC. Translating gives CASSDPPTKGGYGYTF. V and J are TRBV6-4 and TRBJ1-2; D uncertain. V was shortened by 2 bases and J by 4 bases, with 17 bases between the two germline ends. This CDR3 has 16 residues. The V gene's germline CDR1 is MRHNA and CDR2 SNTAGT.